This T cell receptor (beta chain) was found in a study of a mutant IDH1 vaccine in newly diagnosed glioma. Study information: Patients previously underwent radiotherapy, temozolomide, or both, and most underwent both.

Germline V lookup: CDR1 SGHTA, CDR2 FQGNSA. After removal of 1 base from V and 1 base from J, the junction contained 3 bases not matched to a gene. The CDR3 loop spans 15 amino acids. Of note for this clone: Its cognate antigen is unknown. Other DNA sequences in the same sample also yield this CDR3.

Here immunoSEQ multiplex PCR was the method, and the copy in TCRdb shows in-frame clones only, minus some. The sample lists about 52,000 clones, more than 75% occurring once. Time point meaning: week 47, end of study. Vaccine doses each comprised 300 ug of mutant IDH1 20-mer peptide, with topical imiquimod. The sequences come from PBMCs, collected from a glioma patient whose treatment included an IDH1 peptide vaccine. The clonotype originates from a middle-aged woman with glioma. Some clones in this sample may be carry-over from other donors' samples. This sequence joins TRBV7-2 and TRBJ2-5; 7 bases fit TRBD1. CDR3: CASSLVDRAQETQYF. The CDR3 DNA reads TGTGCCAGCAGCTTAGTAGACAGGGCCCAAGAGACCCAGTACTTC.